The 20 T cell receptor beta chains in this list originate from one sample, sequenced in a study of blood T cell repertoires in COVID-19. The protocol was immunoSEQ multiplex PCR, while the TCRdb copy is restricted to in-frame clones and leaves out a portion. The sample has about 210,000 clones, approximately 84% seen once. The specimen sequenced was peripheral blood. The source of these receptors is a woman between 50 and 59 years old with active or convalescent COVID-19.

The chain is built from TRBV11-3 and TRBJ1-1, with no clear D. V lost 1 base to trimming and J lost 5 bases, with 5 bases between them. This CDR3 comprises 12 residues. In germline, CDR1 is SGHNT, CDR2 YENEEA. In nucleotides, the CDR3 is TGTGCCAGCAGCTTAGGGGAGACTGAAGCTTTCTTT. Residues: CASSLGETEAFF.

This chain uses TRBV11-2 with TRBJ2-6; unclear D gene. V lost 11 bases, J lost 0 bases, and 8 bases lay in between. Germline CDR1 is SGHAT and CDR2 is FQNNGV. The CDR3 consists of 13 residues. Written as DNA, the CDR3 is TGTGCCGGTAAAGCCTCTGGGGCCAACGTCCTGACTTTC. It encodes CAGKASGANVLTF.

Only one count was recorded for this clone. This chain joins TRBV5-1 and TRBJ2-7; a possible D gene is TRBD1 (6 bases). V was shortened by 0 bases and J by 4 bases, with 11 bases between the two germline ends. Germline lookup yields CDR1 SGHRS and CDR2 YFSETQ. CDR3 length: 14 amino acids. CDR3 in amino acids: CASSLAPGAYEQYF. The CDR3 DNA reads as TGCGCCAGCAGCTTGGCCCCAGGGGCGTACGAGCAGTACTTC. Using reference TRBV5-1 and TRBJ2-7 for the parts outside the CDR3, the full variable domain is KAGVTQTPRYLIKTRGQQVTLSCSPISGHRSVSWYQQTPGQGLQFLFEYFSETQRNKGNFPGRFSGRQFSNSRSEMNVSTLELGDSALYLCASSLAPGAYEQYFGPGTRLTVT.

The chain combines TRBV6-6 with TRBJ1-1, with a possible D match to TRBD1 (6 bases). CDR1 is MNHNY, CDR2 SVGAGI, per germline (reference sequence). This CDR3 contains 14 residues. V was trimmed by 5 bases and J by 1 base, leaving 11 bases between them. Here the CDR3 DNA reads TGTGCCAGCAGTGGGTGGGGACAGAACACTGAAGCTTTCTTT. Translation: CASSGWGQNTEAFF.

Regarding this clone: The sample has other DNA sequences that encode this CDR3 too. V and J are TRBV30 and TRBJ2-2, with D unresolved. V gave up 0 bases and J gave up 1 base, with 6 bases separating them. Germline lookup yields CDR1 GTSNPN and CDR2 SVGIG (reference sequence). The CDR3 is 14 amino acids. In DNA, the CDR3 is TGTGCCTGGAGTGTAGCGAGGAACACCGGGGAGCTGTTTTTT. Encoded protein: CAWSVARNTGELFF.

This clone was seen ten or more times. The chain joins TRBV6-4 to TRBJ2-3; tentatively, D is TRBD2 (5 bases). Trimming removed 0 bases from V and 2 bases from J, with 9 bases in between. Germline V lookup: CDR1 MRHNA, CDR2 SNTAGT. The CDR3 extends over 15 amino acids. The CDR3 is CASSDSSGDTDTQYF. The CDR3 region has the DNA TGTGCCAGCAGTGACTCGAGCGGCGACACAGATACGCAGTATTTT.

This clone was counted only a few times. The rearrangement uses TRBV6-5 and TRBJ1-1; 9 nucleotides match TRBD1. V was clipped by 2 bases and J by 6 bases; unmatched bases: 4. Germline-derived CDR1 and CDR2 are MNHEY and SVGAGI. The CDR3 loop spans 14 amino acids. CDR3 nucleotides: TGTGCCAGCAGTTACGGGACAGGGCTCCCTGAAGCTTTCTTT. It translates to CASSYGTGLPEAFF.

The chain combines TRBV19 with TRBJ1-6; D remains unclear. This CDR3 region has 14 residues. Germline V lookup: CDR1 LNHDA, CDR2 SQIVND (reference sequence). V gave up 7 bases and J gave up 6 bases, with 13 bases separating them. CDR3 loop: CASTDRSSNSPLHF. Here the CDR3 DNA reads TGTGCCAGTACCGACCGGAGCAGTAATTCACCCCTCCACTTT.

V usage is TRBV18 and J usage is TRBJ2-5; D remains unclear. The V end was cut by 2 bases, the J end by 1 base, with 5 bases between. Germline lookup yields CDR1 KGHSH and CDR2 LQKENI. This CDR3 region has 13 residues. The CDR3 DNA sequence: TGTGCCAGCTCACCAGACATCCAAGAGACCCAGTACTTC. This sequence encodes CASSPDIQETQYF.

V and J are TRBV6-4 and TRBJ1-2; 8 bases agree with TRBD1. The V and J ends lost 0 bases and 7 bases, in that order; junction bases with no gene match: 4. Germline lookup yields CDR1 MRHNA and CDR2 SNTAGT. This CDR3 is built from 14 residues. The DNA of the CDR3 is TGTGCCAGCAGTGACTCCAGGGGGCCGGGTGGCTACACCTTC. Protein product: CASSDSRGPGGYTF.

This clone was observed once. The rearrangement links TRBV18 to TRBJ2-3; 7 bases align to TRBD2. The CDR3 consists of 14 residues. After removal of 3 bases from V and 4 bases from J, the junction contained 4 bases not matched to a gene. Germline V gene lookup returns CDR1 KGHSH and CDR2 LQKENI. CDR3: CASSPGGVADTQYF. The CDR3, as DNA: TGTGCCAGCTCACCGGGAGGGGTTGCAGATACGCAGTATTTT.

The J gene is TRBJ1-2, the V gene TRBV5-1; 10 positions agree with TRBD1. The CDR3 sequence is 14 residues long. Germline V gives CDR1 SGHRS, CDR2 YFSETQ. Unmatched junction bases numbered 6, after V lost 2 bases and J lost 8 bases. The CDR3 loop reads CASSLGTGEEGYTF. The CDR3 DNA reads TGCGCCAGCAGCTTAGGGACAGGGGAGGAAGGCTACACCTTC.

The V gene is TRBV5-4, the J gene TRBJ1-2, with 7 nucleotides matching TRBD1. The CDR3 extends over 13 amino acids. The trim removed 1 base at V and 8 bases at J, leaving 5 bases unmatched. The germline CDR1 and CDR2 sequences are SGHNT and YYREEE (reference sequence). CDR3 sequence reads: CASSLRGGYGYTF. CDR3 sequence (DNA): TGTGCCAGCAGCTTGCGAGGGGGCTACGGCTACACCTTC.

The V call is TRBV6-5, the J call TRBJ1-2; perhaps TRBD1 as D (5 bases). This CDR3 has 12 amino acids. V was pared by 6 bases and J by 6 bases, with 11 bases between. Germline-derived CDR1 and CDR2 are MNHEY and SVGAGI. CDR3 sequence: CASSQGQHGYTF. DNA for the CDR3: TGTGCCAGCAGCCAGGGTCAGCATGGCTACACCTTC.

This chain uses TRBV21-1 with TRBJ1-5; the table's D call of TRBD1 was not tested on the DNA. TRBV21-1 is noted as a pseudogene. The CDR3 spans 18 residues. DNA for the CDR3: TGTGCCAGCAGCAAAGCGCCAGGGTTGCCTTATAGCAATCAGCCCCAGCATTTT. It translates to CASSKAPGLPYSNQPQHF.

DNA for the CDR3: TGTGCCAGCAGCCGAGAGGGCGGCTACACCTTC. Amino acid sequence: CASSREGGYTF. The rearrangement links TRBV7-6 to TRBJ1-2; D not resolved. Germline values: CDR1 SGHVS, CDR2 FNYEAQ. The V end was cut by 5 bases, the J end by 8 bases, with 9 bases between. CDR3 length: 11 residues.

The V and J genes are TRBV5-1 and TRBJ2-5; TRBD2 matches at 9 bases. Germline CDR1 reads SGHRS; CDR2 reads YFSETQ. The V segment lost 0 bases and the J segment 5 bases; nucleotides outside the gene matches: 5. The CDR3 extends over 15 amino acids. CDR3 in amino acids: CASSLEGTSRETQYF. CDR3 nucleotide sequence: TGCGCCAGCAGCTTGGAGGGGACTAGCCGGGAGACCCAGTACTTC.

V usage is TRBV15 and J usage is TRBJ1-2; D unresolved. V lost 5 bases and J 1 base, leaving 14 bases between the germline ends. The CDR3 has 15 amino acids. Per the germline V gene, CDR1 is LNHNV and CDR2 is YYDKDF (reference sequence). CDR3 DNA sequence: TGTGCCACCAGCCAGCTGGGTGACTTTAACTATGGCTACACCTTC. It specifies CATSQLGDFNYGYTF.

This chain links TRBV2 with TRBJ2-2; 16 nucleotides align to TRBD2. The CDR3 sequence is 17 residues long. V lost 10 bases to trimming and J lost 2 bases; unmatched junction nucleotides: 7. Germline V gene lookup returns CDR1 SNHLY and CDR2 FYNNEI. The CDR3 is CATDGTSGGGNTGELFF. DNA of the CDR3: TGTGCCACCGACGGGACTAGCGGGGGGGGTAACACCGGGGAGCTGTTTTTT.

The chain carries TRBV2 and TRBJ1-5; the D is unclear. Germline lookup yields CDR1 SNHLY and CDR2 FYNNEI. The CDR3 spans 13 residues. V was trimmed by 6 bases and J by 0 bases, leaving 6 bases between them. CDR3 in amino acids: CASRADSNQPQHF. DNA for the CDR3: TGTGCCAGCAGGGCGGATAGCAATCAGCCCCAGCATTTT.